This record covers a single T cell receptor beta chain. The data were taken from a study of blood T cell repertoires in COVID-19. Study at large: PBMCs, B-cell-depleted T cells, or T cells provided the cDNA or gDNA that made up the material.

The protocol was immunoSEQ multiplex PCR, while the TCRdb copy is restricted to in-frame clones and leaves out a portion. The sample contains approximately 100,000 clones, 80% to 95% of which appear only once. Trimming cost V 0 bases and J 3 bases, with 11 bases left between them. The CDR3 consists of 15 residues. Per the germline V gene, CDR1 is LNHDA and CDR2 is SQIVND (reference sequence). The gene calls are TRBV19 and TRBJ1-1; D is ambiguous. The TCR sequence derives from an older man with acute or convalescent COVID-19. Sequenced sample: peripheral blood. The CDR3 reads CASSIDFRQYTEAFF. CDR3 coding DNA: TGTGCCAGTAGTATAGATTTCAGGCAGTACACTGAAGCTTTCTTT.